This passage covers 5 T cell receptor beta chains from one sample sequenced in a study of cytomegalovirus exposure and HLA in healthy donors. The PCR made use of 60 Vbeta and 13 Jbeta primers. Clones were sequenced by immunoSEQ multiplex PCR, and TCRdb holds only the in-frame ones, with some missing. The sample shows 100,000 to 150,000 clones, 80% to 85% of them seen only once. Input material: PBMCs. The receptors shown here come from a woman in her 30s in good health and CMV-seronegative.

The rearrangement uses TRBV6-5 and TRBJ1-4, with D tentatively TRBD1 (6 bases). Per germline, CDR1 MNHEY and CDR2 SVGAGI. The CDR3 runs to 15 residues. The ends were cut back, 2 bases at V and 8 bases at J, with 15 bases in the middle. The CDR3 DNA follows: TGTGCCAGCAGTTACACCAGGGGCCCACCGGAAAAACTGTTTTTT. Translating gives CASSYTRGPPEKLFF.

This chain uses TRBV29-1 with TRBJ2-7; perhaps TRBD2 as D (6 bases). Germline CDR1 reads SQVTM; CDR2 reads ANQGSEA. Trimming removed 6 bases at V and 3 bases at J, with 15 bases between. There are 13 residues in the CDR3. CDR3 residues: CSVEGTGHYEQYF. The CDR3 DNA reads as TGCAGCGTGGAGGGGACTGGCCACTACGAGCAGTACTTC.

The chain has TRBV4-2 and TRBJ2-1; 14 nucleotides agree with TRBD2. V was clipped by 0 bases and J by 7 bases; unmatched bases: 11. This CDR3 region has 19 residues. Looked up from germline, CDR1 is LGHNA and CDR2 is YNFKEQ. The DNA for the CDR3 is TGTGCCAGCAGCCAAGACCCCCCGACTAGCGGGAGGGCCAGGAATGAGCAGTTCTTC. It codes for CASSQDPPTSGRARNEQFF.

V is TRBV2 and J is TRBJ2-7, with a tentative D call TRBD1 (5 bases). Per the germline V gene, CDR1 is SNHLY and CDR2 is FYNNEI. The V and J ends lost 5 bases and 2 bases respectively, with 10 bases between them. The CDR3 consists of 13 residues. CDR3 coding DNA: TGTGCCAGCAGTTCGACAGCAGCCTACGAGCAGTACTTC. It yields the protein CASSSTAAYEQYF.

Points on this clone: Distinct nucleotide sequences in the sample also encode this CDR3. This chain uses TRBV10-3 with TRBJ1-5; D might be TRBD1 (5 bases). V lost 4 bases and J lost 7, with 11 bases in between. This CDR3 contains 13 residues. Germline CDR1 reads ENHRY; CDR2 reads SYGVKD. The CDR3 loop reads CAISGAQGQPQHF. The CDR3 region has the DNA TGTGCCATCAGTGGCGCGCAGGGACAGCCCCAGCATTTT.